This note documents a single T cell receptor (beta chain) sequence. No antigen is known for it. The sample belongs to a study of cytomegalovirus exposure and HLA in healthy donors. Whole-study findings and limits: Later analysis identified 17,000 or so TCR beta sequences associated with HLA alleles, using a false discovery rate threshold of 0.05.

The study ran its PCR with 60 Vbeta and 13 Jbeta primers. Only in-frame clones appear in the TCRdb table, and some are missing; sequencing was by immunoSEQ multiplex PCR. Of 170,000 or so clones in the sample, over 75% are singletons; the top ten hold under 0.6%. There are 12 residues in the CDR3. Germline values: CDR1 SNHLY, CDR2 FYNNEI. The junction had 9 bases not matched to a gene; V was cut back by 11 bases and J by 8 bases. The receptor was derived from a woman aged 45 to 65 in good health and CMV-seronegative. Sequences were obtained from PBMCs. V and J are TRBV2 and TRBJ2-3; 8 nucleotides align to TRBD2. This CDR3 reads CAPGTSGGTQYF. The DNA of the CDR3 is TGTGCCCCCGGGACTAGTGGAGGTACGCAGTATTTT.